A single sample gave rise to the 15 T cell receptor beta chains below, sequenced in a study of T-cell memory formation after mild COVID-19. TCRdb reprocessed the 5' RACE reads with MiXCR, giving one entry per CDR3 protein. Of just under 350,000 distinct CDR3 sequences in the sample, 10% to 15% were seen once. The sample consisted of PBMCs or a T cell subset sorted from them (not recorded which). These receptors all stem from a man younger than 35 who had mild COVID-19 (a few samples of this study predate the infection). Cell type and time point are not known.

This clonotype turned up a few times. The V call is TRBV5-1, the J call TRBJ2-7; D is possibly TRBD1 (6 bases). Germline assignment: CDR1 SGHRS and CDR2 YFSETQ. The CDR3 runs to 14 residues. V lost 0 bases, J lost 5 bases, and 12 bases lay in between. Here the CDR3 reads CASSLEGVYNEQYV. The CDR3 DNA follows: TGCGCCAGCAGCTTGGAGGGGGTCTATAACGAGCAGTACGTC.

The chain carries TRBV24-1 and TRBJ2-3, with TRBD1 as a possible D gene (5 bases). The CDR3 has 14 amino acids. The ends were cut back, 3 bases at V and 9 bases at J, with 15 bases in the middle. Germline V gene data show CDR1 as KGHDR and CDR2 as SFDVKD. The CDR3 is CATSDHPIRATQYF. As DNA, the CDR3 is TGTGCCACCAGTGATCACCCGATCAGGGCGACGCAGTATTTT.

The J gene is TRBJ2-3, the V gene TRBV7-2, with 12 bases aligning to TRBD2. Germline V gene data show CDR1 as SGHTA and CDR2 as FQGNSA. The CDR3 totals 17 residues. V shed 0 bases and J 2 bases; nucleotides not matched to a gene: 3. In DNA, the CDR3 is TGTGCCAGCAGCTTAGCTCTAGCGGGGGGGGCCACAGATACGCAGTATTTT. Translated: CASSLALAGGATDTQYF.

This clonotype was seen many times. The gene calls are TRBV6-5 and TRBJ1-5; D is unclear. The V and J ends lost 6 bases and 2 bases respectively, with 8 bases between them. From germline, CDR1 is MNHEY and CDR2 SVGAGI. The CDR3 spans 13 residues. CDR3: CASSLGRNQPQHF. DNA for the CDR3: TGTGCCAGCAGCCTCGGTCGCAATCAGCCCCAGCATTTT.

The rearrangement uses TRBV7-9 and TRBJ2-1, with D perhaps assigned TRBD1 or TRBD2 (6 bases each). Germline V CDR1 and CDR2: SEHNR, FQNEAQ (reference sequence). The length of the CDR3 is 15 residues. Trimming took 5 bases from V and 7 from J, leaving 18 bases between them. The CDR3 nucleotides read TGTGCCAGCAGCCTTCGCGAGGGGGGCATGAATGAGCAGTTCTTC. Encoded protein: CASSLREGGMNEQFF.

This clonotype was seen only a few times. This rearrangement joins TRBV4-1 to TRBJ2-2; no definite D call. Germline loops: CDR1 MGHRA, CDR2 YSYEKL. The CDR3 extends over 15 amino acids. V lost 0 bases to trimming and J lost 6 bases, with 11 bases between them. DNA for the CDR3: TGCGCCAGCAGCCAAGAACGAGGCCCGGCCGGGGAGCTGTTTTTT. Amino acid sequence: CASSQERGPAGELFF.

This clonotype was seen a handful of times. This sequence joins TRBV7-2 and TRBJ2-3; D call uncertain. V gave up 2 bases and J gave up 7 bases, with 19 bases separating them. The CDR3 spans 16 residues. Per the germline V gene, CDR1 is SGHTA and CDR2 is FQGNSA. CDR3 DNA sequence: TGTGCCAGCAGCTTACTGGACGGCAACGCAAAATATACGCAGTATTTT. Translated, it gives CASSLLDGNAKYTQYF.

This clonotype was detected only a few times. The CDR3 here is CSAKPLSEDTQYF. CDR3 DNA sequence: TGCAGTGCCAAGCCCCTTAGCGAGGATACGCAGTATTTT. The chain links TRBV20-1 to TRBJ2-3; tentatively, D is TRBD2 (5 bases). V was clipped by 6 bases and J by 6 bases, with 16 bases between them. Germline assignment: CDR1 DFQATT and CDR2 SNEGSKA (reference sequence). This CDR3 spans 13 amino acids.

This clonotype was observed a handful of times. V usage is TRBV20-1 and J usage is TRBJ1-5, with unresolved D. The ends were cut back, 3 bases at V and 1 base at J, with 10 bases in the middle. The CDR3 consists of 14 residues. Germline CDR1 is DFQATT and CDR2 is SNEGSKA (reference sequence). The CDR3 sequence: CSASSGSSNQPQHF. CDR3 bases: TGCAGTGCTAGTAGCGGGTCGAGCAATCAGCCCCAGCATTTT.

The sample holds a few counts of this clonotype. The chain combines TRBV2 with TRBJ2-1; weak D call: TRBD2 (7 bases). The CDR3 sequence is 13 residues long. Trimming pared 6 bases from V and 9 bases from J, leaving 15 bases between. Germline values: CDR1 SNHLY, CDR2 FYNNEI. The CDR3 sequence: CASSGGGHGEQFF. DNA of the CDR3: TGTGCCAGCAGCGGCGGGGGACACGGTGAGCAGTTCTTC.

This clonotype was detected only a few times. The chain recombines TRBV21-1 with TRBJ2-7; the D call in the table, TRBD1, was not verified against the DNA. TRBV21-1 represents a pseudogene. The CDR3 is made up of 15 amino acids. CDR3 protein: CASTLQVSRVYEQYF. The CDR3 coding sequence is TGTGCCAGCACCCTACAGGTCTCTCGTGTCTACGAGCAGTACTTC.

This clonotype was recorded many times. The V call is TRBV5-1, the J call TRBJ2-1; D tentatively reads TRBD1 or TRBD2 (6 bases each). Germline V gives CDR1 SGHRS, CDR2 YFSETQ. V was trimmed by 2 bases and J by 4 bases, leaving 16 bases between them. The CDR3 loop spans 16 amino acids. The CDR3 reads CASSFQSGGQYNEQFF. In DNA form, the CDR3 reads TGCGCCAGCAGCTTCCAGTCCGGGGGACAATACAATGAGCAGTTCTTC.

The chain joins TRBV6-6 to TRBJ1-6, with TRBD1 matching over 9 bases. This CDR3 has 14 residues. Unmatched junction bases numbered 5, after V lost 1 base and J lost 13 bases. CDR1 and CDR2 from the germline V gene are MNHNY and SVGAGI (reference sequence). CDR3 in DNA: TGTGCCAGCAGTTACTACAGGGGGCAGGGGCCCCTCCACTTT. Amino acids: CASSYYRGQGPLHF.

The V and J genes are TRBV20-1 and TRBJ1-1, with a tentative D call TRBD1 (6 bases). There are 13 residues in the CDR3. V was pared by 6 bases and J by 4 bases, with 15 bases between. Germline V gene lookup returns CDR1 DFQATT and CDR2 SNEGSKA (reference sequence). CDR3 coding DNA: TGCAGTGCCCCTAGGGGGGCGGTCACTGAAGCTTTCTTT. It codes for CSAPRGAVTEAFF.

This clonotype was counted ten times or more. The gene calls are TRBV3-1 and TRBJ2-3; 7 bases map to TRBD1. V shed 3 bases and J 3 bases; nucleotides not matched to a gene: 9. CDR3 length: 16 amino acids. CDR1 and CDR2 from the germline V gene are LGHDT and YNNKEL (reference sequence). CDR3 protein: CASSHPQGVPTDTQYF. DNA of the CDR3: TGTGCCAGCAGCCATCCTCAGGGGGTCCCGACAGATACGCAGTATTTT.